The following is a TCR beta chain sequence with its context. Its antigen remains unidentified. The read gets to within 3 residues of the CDR3 end, and the germline J gene fills in the rest. immunoSEQ multiplex PCR used an average of approximately 1,300 ng genomic DNA. The data were produced by immunoSEQ multiplex PCR, yet TCRdb's version contains in-frame clones alone and is incomplete. This table lists around 20,000 clones. The sample originates from a study of T cells in women clearing cervical HPV infection. Whole-study context: Control women cleared a single incident HPV16 infection within 12 months.

With 2 bases removed from V and 0 bases from J, the gap between germline ends came to 14 bases. The CDR3 has 17 residues. The germline gives CDR1 LGHNT, CDR2 FRNRAP. General study results and limits: Effector/memory and HPV-specific T cells were not isolated, and association timing is unknown.

The specimen was blood buffy coat. V usage is TRBV12-5 and J usage is TRBJ1-3; D not certain. The source is a woman aged 18 to 75 with a cervical HPV16 infection that either progressed to CIN3+ or cleared (not recorded which). CDR3 bases read: TGTGCTAGTGGTTTGTTGAGGGCAGGCCGCTCTGGAAACACC. Protein: CASGLLRAGRSGNT. The full CDR3 protein reads CASGLLRAGRSGNTIYF.